Listed here are 18 T cell receptor beta chains from one sample, sequenced in a study of T cell repertoires in cytomegalovirus infection. These receptors' antigens are unknown. One entry per CDR3 protein, called by TCRdb with MiXCR from the reads. The table records 550,000 to 850,000 distinct CDR3 sequences, around 31% of them present only once. Sequenced material: cultured PBMCs, taken from culture after CMV antigen stimulation. The receptors originated from a human donor in good health (CMV status not recorded). Some clones in this sample may be carry-over from other donors' samples.

This clonotype was recorded at least ten times. The rearrangement links TRBV12-3 or TRBV12-4 to TRBJ1-5; 10 bases line up with TRBD1. This CDR3 is 14 amino acids long. J lost 7 bases, V lost 7 bases, and 7 bases had no gene match. CDR3 bases: TGTGCCAGCACCCCGGGACAGGGGAGACAGCCCCAGCATTTT. Protein sequence: CASTPGQGRQPQHF.

This clonotype was counted a few times. V is TRBV6-2 or TRBV6-3 and J is TRBJ2-5; D possibly corresponds to TRBD2 (5 bases). CDR3 length equals 13 residues. The V end was cut by 5 bases, the J end by 5 bases, with 12 bases between. CDR1 MNHEY and CDR2 SVGEGT come from the germline V gene. The CDR3 DNA sequence: TGTGCCAGCAGTACGACTAACCGGGAGACCCAGTACTTC. It yields the protein CASSTTNRETQYF.

The V call is TRBV7-2, the J call TRBJ1-2; a possible D gene is TRBD1 (6 bases). V was trimmed by 8 bases and J by 1 base, leaving 20 bases between them. The CDR3 is 16 amino acids. Germline CDR1 reads SGHTA; CDR2 reads FQGNSA. CDR3 coding DNA: TGTGCCAGCGTCTTAACAGCGGGGGCTTTTAACTATGGCTACACCTTC. Protein product: CASVLTAGAFNYGYTF.

This chain links TRBV27 with TRBJ1-6; D is possibly TRBD1 (5 bases). The CDR3 is 14 amino acids. V lost 8 bases and J lost 0, with 8 bases in between. Germline assignment: CDR1 MNHEY and CDR2 SMNVEV (reference sequence). The CDR3 here is CASQRGSYNSPLHF. CDR3 DNA sequence: TGTGCCAGCCAGAGGGGCTCCTATAATTCACCCCTCCACTTT.

This rearrangement joins TRBV6-6 to TRBJ2-1; no clear D. Trimming cost V 7 bases and J 3 bases, with 10 bases left between them. The CDR3 is made up of 13 amino acids. The V gene's germline CDR1 is MNHNY and CDR2 SVGAGI (reference sequence). DNA for the CDR3: TGTGCCAGCACCCGTAAACGCTACAATGAGCAGTTCTTC. It yields the protein CASTRKRYNEQFF.

The chain's CDR3 is CAISDRLAGGGEQFF. CDR3 nucleotide sequence: TGTGCCATCAGTGACCGGCTAGCGGGAGGCGGTGAGCAGTTCTTC. The gene calls are TRBV10-3 and TRBJ2-1; 11 bases are a match to TRBD2. This CDR3 has 15 amino acids. Germline values: CDR1 ENHRY, CDR2 SYGVKD. Unmatched junction bases numbered 7, after V lost 3 bases and J lost 9 bases.

The chain uses TRBV5-1 and TRBJ2-3, with D possibly matching TRBD1 (6 bases). The germline gives CDR1 SGHRS, CDR2 YFSETQ. The CDR3 sequence is 15 residues long. Trimming took 4 bases from V and 2 from J, leaving 14 bases between them. This chain's CDR3 is CASSPDQGYTDTQYF. CDR3 in DNA: TGCGCCAGCAGCCCAGACCAGGGGTACACAGATACGCAGTATTTT.

In its sample, this clonotype was seen once. A read error may account for a junction end that differs from germline. This chain links TRBV20-1 with TRBJ2-5; perhaps TRBD1 as D (5 bases). The CDR3 has 12 amino acids. The germline gives CDR1 DFQATT, CDR2 SNEGSKA (reference sequence). DNA of the CDR3: TGCAGTGCTAGAGACAGGGAACGGAAGTTAATCTTC. Translated, it gives CSARDRERKLIF.

The chain is built from TRBV6-4 and TRBJ2-3; D possibly corresponds to TRBD1 (5 bases). V was clipped by 7 bases and J by 4 bases, with 12 bases between them. Germline V CDR1 and CDR2: MRHNA, SNTAGT. CDR3 length equals 13 residues. The CDR3 DNA is TGTGCCAGCATATCAGACAGTTCAGATACGCAGTATTTT. Translating gives CASISDSSDTQYF.

The chain joins TRBV11-2 to TRBJ1-1; a possible D gene is TRBD1 (6 bases). V was cut by 5 bases and J by 4 bases, with 26 bases left in between. The CDR3 runs to 18 residues. Germline CDR1 is SGHAT and CDR2 is FQNNGV. The CDR3 loop is CASSQLVRPRRGVTEAFF. The CDR3 DNA reads as TGTGCCAGCAGCCAGCTTGTAAGACCCCGAAGGGGGGTCACTGAAGCTTTCTTT. Combining the CDR3 with reference TRBV11-2 and TRBJ1-1 gives the whole variable domain EAGVAQSPRYKIIEKRQSVAFWCNPISGHATLYWYQQILGQGPKLLIQFQNNGVVDDSQLPKDRFSAERLKGVDSTLKIQPAKLEDSAVYLCASSQLVRPRRGVTEAFFGQGTRLTVV.

For the CDR3, the DNA is TGTGCCAGCAGCTTCGCCTCTGGAAACACCATATATTTT. Translated: CASSFASGNTIYF. This chain joins TRBV7-6 and TRBJ1-3; D is undetermined. The CDR3 sequence is 13 residues long. V lost 3 bases and J lost 0, with 3 bases in between. CDR1 is SGHVS, CDR2 FNYEAQ, per germline.

This rearrangement joins TRBV7-9 to TRBJ1-2; weak D call: TRBD1 (6 bases). Germline V gene lookup returns CDR1 SEHNR and CDR2 FQNEAQ (reference sequence). The CDR3 is made up of 13 amino acids. V lost 4 bases and J 8 bases, leaving 14 bases between the germline ends. The CDR3 spells CASSSTGPGGYTF. The CDR3, as DNA: TGTGCCAGCAGCTCCACAGGGCCGGGGGGCTACACCTTC.

Ten or more counts support this clonotype. This chain connects TRBV12-3 or TRBV12-4 to TRBJ1-1; D is undetermined. V dropped 3 bases and J dropped 3 bases, with 5 bases sitting between them. The CDR3 extends over 12 amino acids. The CDR3 DNA sequence: TGTGCCAGCAGTTTGGTGGACACTGAAGCTTTCTTT. This encodes CASSLVDTEAFF.

This chain connects TRBV20-1 to TRBJ2-7, with D possibly called TRBD1 or TRBD2 (5 bases each). The CDR3 sequence is 15 residues long. V gave up 1 base and J gave up 2 bases, with 15 bases separating them. CDR1 is DFQATT and CDR2 is SNEGSKA in the germline V gene (reference sequence). CDR3 nucleotides: TGCAGTGCTAGAGCTCACCGGGGCAGAACCTACGAGCAGTACTTC. Its protein is CSARAHRGRTYEQYF.

For the CDR3, the DNA is TGCAGTGCTAGATTCTTGGGGAGTCCTAATGAAAAACTGTTTTTT. Protein product: CSARFLGSPNEKLFF. The J gene is TRBJ1-4, the V gene TRBV20-1; D remains ambiguous. V was shortened by 2 bases and J by 3 bases, with 13 bases between the two germline ends. Germline values: CDR1 DFQATT, CDR2 SNEGSKA (reference sequence). There are 15 residues in the CDR3.

This clonotype showed up just once. The chain joins TRBV15 to TRBJ2-2; D remains ambiguous. This CDR3 contains 13 residues. Trimming stripped 1 base from V and 3 bases from J, with 3 bases between. CDR1 and CDR2 from the germline V gene are LNHNV and YYDKDF (reference sequence). CDR3 sequence reads: CATSRGDTGELFF. In DNA, the CDR3 is TGTGCCACCAGCAGAGGGGACACCGGGGAGCTGTTTTTT.

Concerning this clonotype: One junction end does not reproduce the germline sequence, and a read error may be involved. This sequence joins TRBV4-1 and TRBJ2-5; D possibly corresponds to TRBD2 (5 bases). Germline CDR1 and CDR2: MGHRA and YSYEKL. The CDR3 contains 15 residues. Written as DNA, the CDR3 is TGTGCCAGCAGCTCCCGGTCGGGGATCGGGGAGACCCAGTACTTC. It codes for CASSSRSGIGETQYF.

This clonotype was found a few times. The chain employs TRBV7-2 and TRBJ2-3; D perhaps matches TRBD2 (7 bases). Germline V gene lookup returns CDR1 SGHTA and CDR2 FQGNSA. The V end was cut by 6 bases, the J end by 14 bases, with 24 bases between. The CDR3 length is 14 residues. CDR3 DNA sequence: TGTGCCAGCAGAGCTACGGGGGAGGGGGTAGGGCCGTATTTT. It encodes CASRATGEGVGPYF.